This passage covers 22 T cell receptor beta chains from one sample sequenced in a study of blood T cell repertoires in COVID-19. TCRdb keeps only in-frame clones here, not all; method: immunoSEQ multiplex PCR. The sample holds over 100,000 clones, approximately 80% seen once. The sequencing sample was made of peripheral blood. Source of these receptors: a woman aged 70-85 years with acute or convalescent COVID-19.

The chain combines TRBV28 with TRBJ1-4; D is undetermined. CDR1 is MDHEN and CDR2 is SYDVKM in the germline V gene. Trimming took off 10 bases at V and 3 bases at J, with 24 bases between the two ends. The CDR3 is 17 amino acids. The CDR3 spells CATIGSILVWANEKLFF. The CDR3 bases are TGTGCCACCATCGGGTCAATACTTGTATGGGCTAATGAAAAACTGTTTTTT.

The chain's CDR3 is CASSDGLAGPANTGELFF. The CDR3 bases are TGTGCCAGCAGCGACGGACTAGCGGGGCCAGCGAACACCGGGGAGCTGTTTTTT. V gene TRBV3-1 (or the pseudogene TRBV3-2) combines with J gene TRBJ2-2; 12 nucleotides align to TRBD2. From germline, CDR1 is LGHDT and CDR2 YNNKEL (reference sequence). The CDR3 is 18 amino acids. Trimming took 5 bases from V and 0 from J; bases not matched to a gene: 7.

The chain uses TRBV6-5 and TRBJ2-5; D possibly corresponds to TRBD1 (7 bases). The length of the CDR3 is 15 residues. V was pared by 5 bases and J by 4 bases, with 17 bases between. The germline gives CDR1 MNHEY, CDR2 SVGAGI. The CDR3 region is CASSPNRGGGETQYF. CDR3 DNA sequence: TGTGCCAGCAGTCCCAACAGGGGAGGAGGAGAGACCCAGTACTTC.

The CDR3 nucleotides read TGTGCCAGCAGCCAACAGGGGGCGCAGACCCAGTACTTC. This gives the protein CASSQQGAQTQYF. The gene calls are TRBV7-3 and TRBJ2-5, with 9 nucleotides matching TRBD1. Looked up from germline, CDR1 is SGHTA and CDR2 is FQGTGA. The J segment lost 6 bases and the V segment lost 5 bases, leaving 4 bases of the junction unmatched. CDR3 length equals 13 residues. Combining the CDR3 with reference TRBV7-3 and TRBJ2-5 gives the whole variable domain GAGVSQTPSNKVTEKGKYVELRCDPISGHTALYWYRQSLGQGPEFLIYFQGTGAADDSGLPNDRFFAVRPEGSVSTLKIQRTERGDSAVYLCASSQQGAQTQYFGPGTRLLVL.

This chain joins TRBV19 and TRBJ2-7; TRBD2 aligns across 7 bases. After removal of 3 bases from V and 2 bases from J, the junction contained 7 bases not matched to a gene. Germline CDR1 reads LNHDA; CDR2 reads SQIVND (reference sequence). This CDR3 is built from 15 residues. The CDR3 reads CASSIGGKVAYEQYF. In nucleotides, the CDR3 is TGTGCCAGTAGTATCGGGGGGAAGGTCGCCTACGAGCAGTACTTC.

This chain uses TRBV5-4 with TRBJ2-3; 15 nucleotides agree with TRBD2. With V trimmed by 4 bases and J by 5 bases, 5 bases remained unmatched. The CDR3 has 16 residues. CDR1 SGHNT and CDR2 YYREEE come from the germline V gene (reference sequence). CDR3 loop: CASSTGLAGGIDTQYF. The CDR3 DNA sequence: TGTGCCAGCAGCACCGGACTAGCGGGAGGGATAGATACGCAGTATTTT. Based on the CDR3 plus reference TRBV5-4 and TRBJ2-3, the full variable domain is ETGVTQSPTHLIKTRGQQVTLRCSSQSGHNTVSWYQQALGQGPQFIFQYYREEENGRGNFPPRFSGLQFPNYSSELNVNALELDDSALYLCASSTGLAGGIDTQYFGPGTRLTVL.

The chain carries TRBV6-6 and TRBJ1-5; 9 nucleotides align to TRBD1. From germline, CDR1 is MNHNY and CDR2 SVGAGI (reference sequence). This CDR3 has 18 residues. V shed 5 bases and J 0 bases; nucleotides not matched to a gene: 11. As DNA, the CDR3 is TGTGCCAGCAGTCCTCCCTCCGGGACAGGGTCTAGCAATCAGCCCCAGCATTTT. It codes for CASSPPSGTGSSNQPQHF.

The chain links TRBV6-6 to TRBJ2-7, with D tentatively TRBD1 (5 bases). Germline lookup yields CDR1 MNHNY and CDR2 SVGAGI (reference sequence). V was clipped by 2 bases and J by 3 bases, with 8 bases between them. This CDR3 contains 13 residues. In DNA, the CDR3 is TGTGCCAGCAGTTACGGTAGGGGCTACGAGCAGTACTTC. Residues: CASSYGRGYEQYF.

This sequence joins TRBV6-5 and TRBJ2-2, with D uncertain. Germline V gene sequence: CDR1 MNHEY, CDR2 SVGAGI. Trimming took 2 bases from V and 0 from J, leaving 10 bases between them. This CDR3 has 16 amino acids. The CDR3 here is CASSYAVGANTGELFF. As DNA, the CDR3 is TGTGCCAGCAGTTACGCGGTAGGAGCGAACACCGGGGAGCTGTTTTTT.

The V and J genes are TRBV19 and TRBJ1-4; unclear D gene. Germline CDR1 is LNHDA and CDR2 is SQIVND (reference sequence). There are 14 residues in the CDR3. V lost 4 bases and J lost 5, with 11 bases in between. In DNA, the CDR3 is TGTGCCAGTAGTACCCCGTTCAGGAATGAAAAACTGTTTTTT. It codes for CASSTPFRNEKLFF.

This chain connects TRBV7-2 to TRBJ1-2; 9 bases agree with TRBD1. CDR1 is SGHTA, CDR2 FQGNSA, per germline. This CDR3 is 14 amino acids long. V shed 5 bases and J 3 bases; nucleotides not matched to a gene: 4. The CDR3 DNA follows: TGTGCCAGCAGCACCCGGACAGGGGACTATGGCTACACCTTC. The encoded protein is CASSTRTGDYGYTF.

This chain joins TRBV28 and TRBJ2-6; a weak D match, TRBD1 (6 bases). This CDR3 region has 17 residues. Germline V gene sequence: CDR1 MDHEN, CDR2 SYDVKM. Between the trimmed V and J ends, which lost 2 bases and 0 bases, there was a span of 11 bases. CDR3 residues: CASSLTGPTSGANVLTF. In DNA, the CDR3 is TGTGCCAGCAGTTTAACAGGGCCCACCTCTGGGGCCAACGTCCTGACTTTC.

CDR3 coding DNA: TGCAGCGTGGGGGGACAGGGGGCAGTTCATGAGCAGTTCTTC. Protein: CSVGGQGAVHEQFF. J is TRBJ2-1 and V is TRBV29-1, with 12 bases that match TRBD1. V was clipped by 6 bases and J by 8 bases; unmatched bases: 8. From germline, CDR1 is SQVTM and CDR2 ANQGSEA. The CDR3 is made up of 14 amino acids.

This sequence joins TRBV7-6 and TRBJ2-2; 7 bases agree with TRBD1. Looked up from germline, CDR1 is SGHVS and CDR2 is FNYEAQ. Trimming removed 0 bases from V and 0 bases from J; junction bases left unmatched: 4. The CDR3 is made up of 17 amino acids. This CDR3 reads CASSLAHDRANTGELFF. The CDR3, as DNA: TGTGCCAGCAGCTTAGCGCACGACAGGGCGAACACCGGGGAGCTGTTTTTT.

This chain connects TRBV2 to TRBJ2-2, with 8 positions matching TRBD2. This CDR3 is 14 amino acids long. Germline-derived CDR1 and CDR2 are SNHLY and FYNNEI. The J segment lost 6 bases and the V segment lost 6 bases, leaving 6 bases of the junction unmatched. The CDR3 coding sequence is TGTGCCAGCAGAATCGGGACTAGGGCCGGGGAGCTGTTTTTT. It translates to CASRIGTRAGELFF.

J is TRBJ1-2 and V is TRBV6-5; D gene uncertain. The V end lost 5 bases, the J end lost 5 bases, and 15 bases lay between the germline ends. CDR1 and CDR2 (germline): MNHEY, SVGAGI. CDR3 length: 14 residues. The CDR3 loop reads CASSHPIGVYGYTF. The CDR3 DNA follows: TGTGCCAGCAGTCACCCCATCGGGGTATATGGCTACACCTTC.

The gene calls are TRBV6-5 and TRBJ1-6, with 11 bases matching TRBD1. This CDR3 region has 14 residues. Losses at the gene ends were 6 bases for V and 9 bases for J; bases not matched to a gene: 4. The germline V gene has CDR1 MNHEY and CDR2 SVGAGI. The CDR3 bases are TGTGCCAGCAGAGCCGGGACAGGGGGTTCACCCCTCCACTTT. Residues: CASRAGTGGSPLHF.

As concerns this clone: The same CDR3 also results from other DNA sequences found in this sample. The chain couples TRBV6-1 to TRBJ2-6, with D possibly TRBD2 on 5 matching bases. Trimming left V 2 bases short and J 0 bases short, with 14 bases between. Germline values: CDR1 MNHNS, CDR2 SASEGT. This CDR3 is 18 amino acids long. CDR3 in DNA: TGTGCCAGCAGTGAAAAGGGCGCGAGGGTCTCTGGGGCCAACGTCCTGACTTTC. Translated: CASSEKGARVSGANVLTF.

V and J are TRBV7-6 and TRBJ2-1; 8 bases are a match to TRBD1. With 4 bases clipped from V and 4 bases from J, the junction kept 6 bases outside the gene matches. Per the germline V gene, CDR1 is SGHVS and CDR2 is FNYEAQ. The CDR3 consists of 15 residues. CDR3 in DNA: TGTGCCAGCAGCTCGCCGACAGGGGTATACAATGAGCAGTTCTTC. Its protein is CASSSPTGVYNEQFF. The full variable domain, in which reference TRBV7-6 and TRBJ2-1 provide the parts outside the CDR3, is GAGVSQSPRYKVTKRGQDVALRCDPISGHVSLYWYRQALGQGPEFLTYFNYEAQQDKSGLPNDRFSAERPEGSISTLTIQRTEQRDSAMYRCASSSPTGVYNEQFFGPGTRLTVL.

The chain couples TRBV4-2 to TRBJ2-1, with no clear D. The V and J ends lost 4 bases and 9 bases respectively, with 10 bases between them. Per the germline V gene, CDR1 is LGHNA and CDR2 is YNFKEQ. The CDR3 is 12 amino acids. The CDR3, as DNA: TGTGCCAGCAGCCTCCAGGCTACTGAGCAGTTCTTC. Amino acid sequence: CASSLQATEQFF.

V is TRBV6-1 and J is TRBJ2-7; 8 nucleotides align to TRBD1. The V segment lost 3 bases and the J segment 2 bases; nucleotides outside the gene matches: 6. There are 15 residues in the CDR3. The germline CDR1 and CDR2 sequences are MNHNS and SASEGT. The CDR3 sequence: CASSETTGVPYEQYF. CDR3 nucleotides: TGTGCCAGCAGTGAGACGACAGGGGTCCCCTACGAGCAGTACTTC.

The V call is TRBV10-3, the J call TRBJ1-2, with 9 bases that match TRBD1. The CDR3 extends over 15 amino acids. V gave up 6 bases and J gave up 1 base; unmatched junction bases: 6. Germline loops: CDR1 ENHRY, CDR2 SYGVKD. The CDR3 reads CAIRGGTGSNYGYTF. The CDR3 coding sequence is TGTGCCATCAGGGGAGGGACAGGGAGTAACTATGGCTACACCTTC.